The T cell receptor (beta chain) under discussion was sequenced for a study of somatic mutations in cytotoxic T cells in rheumatoid arthritis (dated by TCRdb to 2017 to 2019). Regarding the complete study: Peripheral blood (just under 31 ml EDTA) was collected from patients immediately after diagnosis and before any treatment began. Some V beta antibody-stained T-cell populations were flow-sorted on a FACSAria II or Sony SH800 at nearly 100% purity, and sorted V beta1+ cells also underwent TCRB sequencing. Whether expanded CD8+ T-cell clones in untreated, newly diagnosed rheumatoid arthritis carry somatic mutations was the study question, and clonality was characterized with TCRB deep sequencing. TCRB deep sequencing was performed for more than 50 rheumatoid arthritis patients and approximately 20 healthy controls. Patients and controls did not essentially differ in median age, which was nearly identical between the groups. General study outcomes and caveats: CD8+ T-cell clonality in rheumatoid arthritis patients was not significantly different from that in age-matched healthy controls. In about an eighth of the roughly 65 patients the largest CD8+ clone exceeded 20% of CD8+ cells, and several identical CD8+ TCRB sequences were shared between blood and synovial fluid. No adjustment for multiple comparisons was made for the slight TRBV07 underrepresentation in patients. An increase of CD8+ clonality with age was seen in patients (Spearman r ~ 0.53) but not in healthy controls. Viral specificity could not be ruled out by absence from virus-specific databases, and the antigen targets of the expanded CD8+ clones remained unknown.

For CDR1 and CDR2, the germline V gene lists MGHRA and YSYEKL. Here V drops 0 bases and J drops 6 bases, and the junction holds 4 bases not matched to any gene. Counted from cysteine to phenylalanine, this CDR3 has 15 amino acids. The only DNA kept is the CDR3, 45 bases in frame from the first base. On an AutoMACS, CD4+ and CD8+ cells were isolated via positive magnetic bead selection, and their purity was verified by flow cytometry. A TCR V beta antibody panel was used in flow cytometry to screen first for clonal expansions, which were then characterized by TCRB deep sequencing of sorted CD8+ fractions. Ficoll-Paque PLUS density gradient separation was used to isolate peripheral blood mononuclear cells. DNA from CD4-enriched, CD8-enriched or PBMC samples was extracted using Nucleospin Tissue or Tissue XS kits and then quantified on a Qubit 2.0 fluorometer. TCRB CDR3 sequencing used the immunoSEQ assay on genomic DNA. The original pipeline was this. Published virus-specific TCRB sequences were compared with patient CD8+ clones larger than 1%, and only a few matches were found. Only productive TCRB rearrangements were included in the analyses. A clone was defined by a unique TCRB CDR3 sequence, and clonality was computed as a productive clonality index based on Shannon entropy. Repertoire overlap for a pair of samples was computed from each clone's template counts relative to total templates per sample. A correlation with a Spearman r of approximately 0.6 was found between V-gene usage by flow cytometry and V-gene usage by TCRB sequencing. TCRdb carries this immuneACCESS record with in-frame sequences only. Its versions omit some clonotypes, under half of them owing to an unresolved V gene in the studies checked, with the rest unexplained. That table gives V, J and clone size, and the DNA gave D and trimming. For this sample the table gives approximately 20,000 clones, of which about 85% were detected only once. Of the sample, 9.5% to 13% is held by the ten largest clones.

In regard to this clone: The clone's antigen remains unknown. Base quality data are lacking; no much larger clone is found one base away.

The sequence came from a man younger than 35 with rheumatoid arthritis. Rearrangement joined TRBV4-1 to TRBJ1-5; TRBD1 matches 8 bases in the middle. The source material was CD8+ T cells sorted from blood. The bases are TGCGCCAGCAGCCAAGAGGACAGGGAGACTCAGCCCCAGCATTTT. Translated, it gives CASSQEDRETQPQHF.